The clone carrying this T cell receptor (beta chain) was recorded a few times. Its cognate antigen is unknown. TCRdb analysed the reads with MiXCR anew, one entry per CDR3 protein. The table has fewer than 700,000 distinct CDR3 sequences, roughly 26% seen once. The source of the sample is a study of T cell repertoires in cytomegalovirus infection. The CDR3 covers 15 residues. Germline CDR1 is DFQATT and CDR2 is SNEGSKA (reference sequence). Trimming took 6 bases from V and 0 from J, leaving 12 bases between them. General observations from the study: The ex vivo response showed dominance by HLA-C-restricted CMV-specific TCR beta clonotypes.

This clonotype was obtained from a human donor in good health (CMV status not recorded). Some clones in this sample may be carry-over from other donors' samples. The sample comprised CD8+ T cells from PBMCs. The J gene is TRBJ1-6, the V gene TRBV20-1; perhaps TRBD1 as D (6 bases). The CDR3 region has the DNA TGCAGTGCCTCGAGGGGGAGCTCCTATAATTCACCCCTCCACTTT. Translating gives CSASRGSSYNSPLHF.